The 14 T cell receptor beta chains in this list originate from one sample, sequenced in a study of blood T cell repertoires in COVID-19. Produced via immunoSEQ multiplex PCR; TCRdb's table is partial and in-frame only. Of 350,000 to 500,000 clones in the sample, approximately 90% were seen once. Source material: peripheral blood. These receptor sequences come from a man younger than 35 with COVID-19, enrolled during active disease.

This clone was found once. In the same sample, other DNA sequences code for this CDR3. The chain uses TRBV18 and TRBJ2-5; D might be TRBD2 (6 bases). Deletions cut 0 bases from V and 4 bases from J, with 12 bases between. From germline, CDR1 is KGHSH and CDR2 LQKENI. The CDR3 contains 15 residues. The CDR3 DNA reads TGTGCCAGCTCACCACCAACTAGCCAACGAGAGACCCAGTACTTC. Its protein is CASSPPTSQRETQYF.

V usage is TRBV7-2 and J usage is TRBJ1-1; the D gene is possibly TRBD1 (5 bases). V was cut by 0 bases and J by 4 bases, with 12 bases left in between. CDR1 is SGHTA and CDR2 is FQGNSA in the germline V gene. The CDR3 runs 15 residues. The CDR3, as DNA: TGTGCCAGCAGCTTAGCGGAGGGGTCGGGCACTGAAGCTTTCTTT. This encodes CASSLAEGSGTEAFF.

This clone was found once. This chain connects TRBV3-1 (or the pseudogene TRBV3-2) to TRBJ2-1; 8 bases map to TRBD1. The trim removed 5 bases at V and 9 bases at J, leaving 12 bases unmatched. This CDR3 spans 15 amino acids. The V gene's germline CDR1 is LGHDT and CDR2 YNNKEL (reference sequence). DNA of the CDR3: TGTGCCAGCAGCTCCGGGACAGGCGTCGATACTGAGCAGTTCTTC. This gives the protein CASSSGTGVDTEQFF.

The chain uses TRBV18 and TRBJ2-3; 9 nucleotides line up with TRBD2. V was clipped by 3 bases and J by 4 bases; unmatched bases: 8. This CDR3 has 16 amino acids. CDR1 is KGHSH and CDR2 is LQKENI in the germline V gene. CDR3 coding DNA: TGTGCCAGCTCACCCGCGCGGGAGGGTTTTGCAGATACGCAGTATTTT. Translation gives CASSPAREGFADTQYF. The full variable domain, with the rest looked up from reference TRBV18 and TRBJ2-3, is NAGVMQNPRHLVRRRGQEARLRCSPMKGHSHVYWYRQLPEEGLKFMVYLQKENIIDESGMPKERFSAEFPKEGPSILRIQQVVRGDSAAYFCASSPAREGFADTQYFGPGTRLTVL.

CDR3 nucleotide sequence: TGCGCCAGCAGCTTCGGGACAGCACGGGACACTGAAGCTTTCTTT. Protein sequence: CASSFGTARDTEAFF. The chain carries TRBV5-1 and TRBJ1-1, with 7 bases matching TRBD1. The CDR3 loop spans 15 amino acids. The V segment lost 2 bases and the J segment 3 bases; nucleotides outside the gene matches: 7. Germline lookup yields CDR1 SGHRS and CDR2 YFSETQ.

The chain links TRBV9 to TRBJ2-7; 9 positions agree with TRBD1. The CDR3 contains 14 residues. CDR1 is SGDLS, CDR2 YYNGEE, per germline. Trimming at V came to 3 bases and at J to 6 bases, leaving 7 bases not matched to a gene. This chain's CDR3 is CASSATGGIGEQYF. DNA for the CDR3: TGTGCCAGCAGCGCGACAGGGGGAATCGGCGAGCAGTACTTC. The full variable domain, with the rest looked up from reference TRBV9 and TRBJ2-7, is DSGVTQTPKHLITATGQRVTLRCSPRSGDLSVYWYQQSLDQGLQFLIQYYNGEERAKGNILERFSAQQFPDLHSELNLSSLELGDSALYFCASSATGGIGEQYFGPGTRLTVT.

This chain uses TRBV12-5 with TRBJ2-1; D possibly corresponds to TRBD2 (6 bases). Germline loops: CDR1 LGHNT, CDR2 FRNRAP. This CDR3 is 16 amino acids long. The germline V and J ends were trimmed by 0 bases and 3 bases, with 12 bases remaining between them. The CDR3 sequence is CASGLVSTRGYNEQFF. Written as DNA, the CDR3 is TGTGCTAGTGGTTTGGTGTCCACGCGGGGCTACAATGAGCAGTTCTTC.

This rearrangement joins TRBV10-2 to TRBJ2-2; 13 bases are shared with TRBD2. V lost 6 bases to trimming and J lost 5 bases; unmatched junction nucleotides: 9. Germline loops: CDR1 WSHSY, CDR2 SAAADI. The CDR3 loop spans 17 amino acids. The CDR3 reads CASRILAGGPNTGELFF. The CDR3 DNA reads as TGCGCCAGCAGGATACTAGCGGGAGGGCCTAATACCGGGGAGCTGTTTTTT.

In this sample, this clone turned up once. The gene calls are TRBV28 and TRBJ1-1; unclear D gene. The CDR3 is 11 amino acids. Between the trimmed V and J ends, which lost 6 bases and 4 bases, there was a span of 6 bases. In germline, CDR1 is MDHEN, CDR2 SYDVKM. CDR3 sequence: CASSHITEAFF. The CDR3 bases are TGTGCCAGCAGCCACATCACTGAAGCTTTCTTT.

This chain joins TRBV18 and TRBJ2-2; 8 nucleotides match TRBD2. In germline, CDR1 is KGHSH, CDR2 LQKENI. There are 19 residues in the CDR3. The trim removed 3 bases at V and 5 bases at J, leaving 17 bases unmatched. The chain's CDR3 is CASSPAMASGSFGTGELFF. CDR3 DNA sequence: TGTGCCAGCTCACCTGCTATGGCCAGCGGGAGCTTTGGGACCGGGGAGCTGTTTTTT.

This clone was seen just once. The CDR3 region has the DNA TGTGCCAGTACCAGCCCAGGGGCTAACACTGAAGCTTTCTTT. Translation gives CASTSPGANTEAFF. J is TRBJ1-1 and V is TRBV19, with D possibly TRBD1 on 6 matching bases. Germline V gene sequence: CDR1 LNHDA, CDR2 SQIVND (reference sequence). This CDR3 is built from 14 residues. The V end was cut by 7 bases, the J end by 2 bases, with 14 bases between.

V is TRBV11-3 and J is TRBJ2-7; tentative D call: TRBD2 (6 bases). The CDR3 loop spans 16 amino acids. Germline CDR1 SGHNT, CDR2 YENEEA. V shed 0 bases and J shed 0 bases, with 12 bases lying between them. The CDR3 loop is CASSLDRLAYSYEQYF. DNA for the CDR3: TGTGCCAGCAGCTTAGATAGGCTAGCGTACTCCTACGAGCAGTACTTC.

This clone was detected only once. J is TRBJ1-2 and V is TRBV10-2, with a weak D call TRBD1 (5 bases). Trimming stripped 10 bases from V and 8 bases from J, with 17 bases between. CDR3 length equals 12 residues. Germline V lookup: CDR1 WSHSY, CDR2 SAAADI. The CDR3 is CATQSGTWGYTF. The CDR3 DNA sequence: TGCGCCACCCAGAGCGGGACGTGGGGCTACACCTTC.

J is TRBJ2-1 and V is TRBV27; TRBD2 might be the D (5 bases). The CDR3 contains 15 residues. Trimming pared 3 bases from V and 8 bases from J, leaving 17 bases between. CDR1 MNHEY and CDR2 SMNVEV come from the germline V gene (reference sequence). The CDR3: CASSFAGELWDEQFF. The CDR3 DNA reads as TGTGCCAGCAGTTTTGCCGGGGAGCTCTGGGATGAGCAGTTCTTC.